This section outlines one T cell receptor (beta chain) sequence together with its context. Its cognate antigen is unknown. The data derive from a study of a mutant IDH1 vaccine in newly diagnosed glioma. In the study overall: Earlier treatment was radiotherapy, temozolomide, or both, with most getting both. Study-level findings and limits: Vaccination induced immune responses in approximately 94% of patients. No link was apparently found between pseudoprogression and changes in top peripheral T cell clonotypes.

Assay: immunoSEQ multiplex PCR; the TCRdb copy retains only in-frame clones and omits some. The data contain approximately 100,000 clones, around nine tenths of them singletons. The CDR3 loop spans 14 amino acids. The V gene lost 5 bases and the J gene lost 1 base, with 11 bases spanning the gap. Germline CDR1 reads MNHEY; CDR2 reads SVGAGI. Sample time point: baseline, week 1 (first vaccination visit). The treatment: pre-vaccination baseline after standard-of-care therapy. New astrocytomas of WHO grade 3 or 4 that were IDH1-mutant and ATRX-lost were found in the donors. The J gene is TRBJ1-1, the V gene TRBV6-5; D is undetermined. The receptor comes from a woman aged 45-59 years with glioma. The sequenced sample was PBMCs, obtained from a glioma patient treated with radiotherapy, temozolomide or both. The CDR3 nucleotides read TGTGCCAGCAGTCCCGAGGGTGGGAACACTGAAGCTTTCTTT. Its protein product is CASSPEGGNTEAFF.